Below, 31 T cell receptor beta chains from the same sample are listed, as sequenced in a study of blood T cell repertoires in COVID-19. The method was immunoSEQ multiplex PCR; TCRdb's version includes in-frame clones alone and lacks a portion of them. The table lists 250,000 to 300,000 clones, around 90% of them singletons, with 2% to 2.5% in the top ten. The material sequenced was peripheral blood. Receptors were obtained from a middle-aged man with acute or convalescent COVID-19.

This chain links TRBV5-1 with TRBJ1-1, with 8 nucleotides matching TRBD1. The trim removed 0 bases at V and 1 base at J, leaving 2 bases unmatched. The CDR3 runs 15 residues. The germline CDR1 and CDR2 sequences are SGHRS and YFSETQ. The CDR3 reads CASSLAGTGNTEAFF. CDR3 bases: TGCGCCAGCAGCTTGGCCGGGACAGGGAACACTGAAGCTTTCTTT.

CDR3: CASSPDWLNEQFF. The DNA of the CDR3 is TGTGCCAGCAGCCCGGACTGGCTCAATGAGCAGTTCTTC. V gene TRBV7-2 combines with J gene TRBJ2-1; a possible D gene is TRBD2 (5 bases). Germline V gives CDR1 SGHTA, CDR2 FQGNSA. Trimming left V 5 bases short and J 6 bases short, with 11 bases between. This CDR3 has 13 residues.

The CDR3 DNA reads as TGTGCCAGCAGCCAAGTCGGGCAGGGAATCTACGAGCAGTACTTC. It is translated as CASSQVGQGIYEQYF. The chain couples TRBV3-1 (or the pseudogene TRBV3-2) to TRBJ2-7; tentative D call: TRBD1 (5 bases). The CDR3 extends over 15 amino acids. Germline V gene sequence: CDR1 LGHDT, CDR2 YNNKEL (reference sequence). The V end lost 1 base, the J end lost 3 bases, and 13 bases lay between the germline ends.

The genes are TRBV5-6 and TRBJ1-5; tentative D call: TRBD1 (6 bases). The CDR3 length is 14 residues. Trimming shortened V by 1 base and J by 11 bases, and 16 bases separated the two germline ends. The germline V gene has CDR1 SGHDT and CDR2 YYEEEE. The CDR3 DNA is TGTGCCAGCAGCTTGTGGGGGGGCACCAAAGCCCAGCATTTT. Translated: CASSLWGGTKAQHF.

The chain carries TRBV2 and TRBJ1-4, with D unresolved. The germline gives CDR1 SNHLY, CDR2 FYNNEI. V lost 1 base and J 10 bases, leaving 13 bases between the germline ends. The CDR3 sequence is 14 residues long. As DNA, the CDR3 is TGTGCCAGCAGTGAAGAGCCCGGTTGGTCAAAACTGTTTTTT. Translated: CASSEEPGWSKLFF.

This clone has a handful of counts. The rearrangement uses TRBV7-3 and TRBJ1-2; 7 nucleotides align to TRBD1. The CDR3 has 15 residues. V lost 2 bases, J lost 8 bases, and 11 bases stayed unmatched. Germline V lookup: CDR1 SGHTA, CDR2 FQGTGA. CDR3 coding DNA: TGTGCCAGCAGCTTACGCTCTACCGGGACAGAAGGCTACACCTTC. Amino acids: CASSLRSTGTEGYTF.

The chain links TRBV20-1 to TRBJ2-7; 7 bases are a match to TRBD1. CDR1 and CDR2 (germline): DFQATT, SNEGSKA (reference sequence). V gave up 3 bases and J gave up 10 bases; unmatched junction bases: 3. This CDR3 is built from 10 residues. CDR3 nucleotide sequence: TGCAGTGCTAGTGGGACAGTACAGTACTTC. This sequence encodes CSASGTVQYF.

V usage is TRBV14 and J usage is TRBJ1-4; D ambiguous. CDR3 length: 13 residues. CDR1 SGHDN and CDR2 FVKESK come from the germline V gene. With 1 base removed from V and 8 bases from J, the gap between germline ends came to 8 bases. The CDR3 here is CASSQGHIEKLFF. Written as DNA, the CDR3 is TGTGCCAGCAGCCAAGGACATATAGAAAAACTGTTTTTT.

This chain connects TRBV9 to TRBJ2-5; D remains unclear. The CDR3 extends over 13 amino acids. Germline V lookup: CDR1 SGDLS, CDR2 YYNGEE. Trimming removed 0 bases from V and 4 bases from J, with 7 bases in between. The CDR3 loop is CASSVVISETQYF. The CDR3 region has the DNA TGTGCCAGCAGCGTAGTTATCTCAGAGACCCAGTACTTC.

The DNA for the CDR3 is TGTGCCCCCAGGGTCAGGACTAAGAATGAGCAGTTCTTC. The encoded protein is CAPRVRTKNEQFF. V usage is TRBV27 and J usage is TRBJ2-1; tentatively, D is TRBD2 (6 bases). The CDR3 has 13 amino acids. Between the trimmed V and J ends, which lost 11 bases and 7 bases, there was a span of 18 bases. Germline CDR1 and CDR2: MNHEY and SMNVEV (reference sequence).

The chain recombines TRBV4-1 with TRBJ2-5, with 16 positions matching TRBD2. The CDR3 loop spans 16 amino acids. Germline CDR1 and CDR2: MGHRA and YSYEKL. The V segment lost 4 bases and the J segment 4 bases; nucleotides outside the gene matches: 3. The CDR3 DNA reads TGCGCCAGCAGCCCGGGACTAGCGGGGGGGCCAGAGACCCAGTACTTC. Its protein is CASSPGLAGGPETQYF.

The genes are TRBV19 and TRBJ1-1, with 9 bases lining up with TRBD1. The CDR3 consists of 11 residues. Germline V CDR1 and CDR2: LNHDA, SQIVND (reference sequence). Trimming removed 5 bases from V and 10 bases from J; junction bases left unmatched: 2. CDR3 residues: CASSHRGPAFF. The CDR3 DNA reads TGTGCCAGTAGTCACAGGGGGCCAGCTTTCTTT. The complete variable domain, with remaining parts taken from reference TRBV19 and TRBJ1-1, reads DGGITQSPKYLFRKEGQNVTLSCEQNLNHDAMYWYRQDPGQGLRLIYYSQIVNDFQKGDIAEGYSVSREKKESFPLTVTSAQKNPTAFYLCASSHRGPAFFGQGTRLTVV.

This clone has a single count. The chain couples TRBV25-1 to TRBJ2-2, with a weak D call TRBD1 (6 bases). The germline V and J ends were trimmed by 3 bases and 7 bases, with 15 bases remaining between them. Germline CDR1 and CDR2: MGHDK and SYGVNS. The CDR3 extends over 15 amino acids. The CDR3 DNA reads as TGTGCCAGCAGTGACCCCGCACAGGGAAGCGGGGAGCTGTTTTTT. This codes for CASSDPAQGSGELFF.

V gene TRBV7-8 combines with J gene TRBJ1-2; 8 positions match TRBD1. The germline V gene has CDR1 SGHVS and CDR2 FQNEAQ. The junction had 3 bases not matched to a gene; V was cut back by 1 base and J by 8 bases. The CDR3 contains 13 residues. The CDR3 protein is CASSLGQGRGYTF. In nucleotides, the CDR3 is TGTGCCAGCAGCTTAGGACAGGGGCGAGGCTACACCTTC. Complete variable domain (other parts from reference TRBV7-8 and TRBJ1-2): GAGVSQSPRYKVAKRGQDVALRCDPISGHVSLFWYQQALGQGPEFLTYFQNEAQLDKSGLPSDRFFAERPEGSVSTLKIQRTQQEDSAVYLCASSLGQGRGYTFGSGTRLTVV.

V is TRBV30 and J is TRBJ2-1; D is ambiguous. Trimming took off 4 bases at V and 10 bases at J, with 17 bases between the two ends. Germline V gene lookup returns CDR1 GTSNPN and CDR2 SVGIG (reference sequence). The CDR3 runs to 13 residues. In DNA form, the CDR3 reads TGTGCCTGGACGTCCGGCTCCACCGGGGAGCAGTTCTTC. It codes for CAWTSGSTGEQFF.

The CDR3 sequence: CASSRSTGTVQETQYF. The CDR3 DNA reads TGTGCCAGCTCCCGCAGCACCGGGACAGTCCAAGAGACCCAGTACTTC. The chain links TRBV18 to TRBJ2-5, with TRBD1 matching over 7 bases. Germline CDR1 KGHSH, CDR2 LQKENI. The CDR3 is 16 amino acids. Trimming removed 6 bases from V and 1 base from J; junction bases left unmatched: 11.

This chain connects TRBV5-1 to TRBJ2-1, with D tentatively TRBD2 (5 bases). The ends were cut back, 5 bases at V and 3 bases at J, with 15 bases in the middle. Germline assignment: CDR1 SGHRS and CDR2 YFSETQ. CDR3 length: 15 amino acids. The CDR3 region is CASRGSTASYNEQFF. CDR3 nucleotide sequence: TGCGCCAGCAGGGGGAGCACGGCCAGCTACAATGAGCAGTTCTTC.

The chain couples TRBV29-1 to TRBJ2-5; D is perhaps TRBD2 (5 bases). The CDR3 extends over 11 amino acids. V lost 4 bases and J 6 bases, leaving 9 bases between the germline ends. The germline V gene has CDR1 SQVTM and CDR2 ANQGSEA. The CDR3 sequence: CSVGGQQTQYF. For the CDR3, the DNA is TGCAGCGTTGGCGGGCAGCAGACCCAGTACTTC.

DNA of the CDR3: TGTGCCAGCAGCTCCCGAGACTATCTTTTCCGTGAGCAGTTCTTC. Its translation: CASSSRDYLFREQFF. The rearrangement links TRBV5-4 to TRBJ2-1, with D possibly being TRBD2 (5 bases). This CDR3 comprises 15 residues. Trimming cost V 3 bases and J 9 bases, with 19 bases left between them. Germline lookup yields CDR1 SGHNT and CDR2 YYREEE (reference sequence).

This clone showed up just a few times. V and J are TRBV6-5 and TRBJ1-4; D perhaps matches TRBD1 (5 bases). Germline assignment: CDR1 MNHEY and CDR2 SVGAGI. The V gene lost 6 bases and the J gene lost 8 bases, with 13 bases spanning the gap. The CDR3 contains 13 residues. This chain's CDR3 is CASSPGTWEKLFF. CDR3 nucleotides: TGTGCCAGCAGCCCCGGGACTTGGGAAAAACTGTTTTTT.

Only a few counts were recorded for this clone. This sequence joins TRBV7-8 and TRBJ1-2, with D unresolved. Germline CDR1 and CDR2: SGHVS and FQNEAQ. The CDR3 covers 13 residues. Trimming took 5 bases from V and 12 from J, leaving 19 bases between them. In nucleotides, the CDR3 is TGTGCCAGCAGCCTACGTCCGGGTGTCGGGGACACCTTC. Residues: CASSLRPGVGDTF.

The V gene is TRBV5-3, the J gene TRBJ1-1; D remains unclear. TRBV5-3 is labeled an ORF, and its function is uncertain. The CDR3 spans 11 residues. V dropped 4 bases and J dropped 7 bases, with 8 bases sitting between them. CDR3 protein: CARSGRLEAFF. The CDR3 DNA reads TGTGCCAGAAGCGGCCGACTTGAAGCTTTCTTT.

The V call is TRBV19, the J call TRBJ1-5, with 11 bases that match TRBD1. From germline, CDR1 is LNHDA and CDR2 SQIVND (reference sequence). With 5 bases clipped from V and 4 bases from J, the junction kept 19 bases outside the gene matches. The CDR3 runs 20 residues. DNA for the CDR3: TGTGCCAGTAGTGTTTCGCCGGGACAGGGGGTAAGGTGGCTAAATCAGCCCCAGCATTTT. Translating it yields CASSVSPGQGVRWLNQPQHF. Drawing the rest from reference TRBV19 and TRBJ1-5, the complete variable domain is DGGITQSPKYLFRKEGQNVTLSCEQNLNHDAMYWYRQDPGQGLRLIYYSQIVNDFQKGDIAEGYSVSREKKESFPLTVTSAQKNPTAFYLCASSVSPGQGVRWLNQPQHFGDGTRLSIL.

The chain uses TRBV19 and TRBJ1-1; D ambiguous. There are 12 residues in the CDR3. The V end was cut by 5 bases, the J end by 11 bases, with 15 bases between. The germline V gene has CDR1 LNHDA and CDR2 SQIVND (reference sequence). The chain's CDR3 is CASSPTRESAFF. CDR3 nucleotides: TGTGCCAGTAGTCCCACAAGGGAGTCGGCTTTCTTT.

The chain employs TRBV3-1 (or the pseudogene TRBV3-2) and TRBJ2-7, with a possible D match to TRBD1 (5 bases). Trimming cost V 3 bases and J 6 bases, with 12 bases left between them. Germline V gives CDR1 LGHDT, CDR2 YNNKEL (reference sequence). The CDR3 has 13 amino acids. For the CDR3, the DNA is TGTGCCAGCAGCCAGCGGACATTAAGCGAGCAGTACTTC. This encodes CASSQRTLSEQYF.

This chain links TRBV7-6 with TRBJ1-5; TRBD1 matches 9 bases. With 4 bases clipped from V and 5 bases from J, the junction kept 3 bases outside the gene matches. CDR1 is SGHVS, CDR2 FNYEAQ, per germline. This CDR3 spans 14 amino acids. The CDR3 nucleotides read TGTGCCAGCAGCTCCAGACAGGGGGATCAGCCCCAGCATTTT. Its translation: CASSSRQGDQPQHF.

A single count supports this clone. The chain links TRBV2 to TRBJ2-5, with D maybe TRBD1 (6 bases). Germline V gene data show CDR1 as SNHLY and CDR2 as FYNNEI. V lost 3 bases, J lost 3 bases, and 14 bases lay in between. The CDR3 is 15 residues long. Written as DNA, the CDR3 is TGTGCCAGCAGTGATAGGGGGACCCAAGAAGAGACCCAGTACTTC. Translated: CASSDRGTQEETQYF.

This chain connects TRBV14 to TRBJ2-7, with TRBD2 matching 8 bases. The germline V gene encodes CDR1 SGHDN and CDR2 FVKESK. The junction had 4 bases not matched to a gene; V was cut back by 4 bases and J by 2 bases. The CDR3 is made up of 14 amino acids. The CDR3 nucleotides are TGTGCCAGCAGCCCCACTAGCGGCCCCTACGAGCAGTACTTC. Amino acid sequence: CASSPTSGPYEQYF.

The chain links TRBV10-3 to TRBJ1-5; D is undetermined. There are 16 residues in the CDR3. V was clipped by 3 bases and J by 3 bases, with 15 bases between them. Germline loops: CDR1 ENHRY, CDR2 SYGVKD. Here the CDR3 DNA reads TGTGCCATCAGTGATAGGGAGGGTAGGGTCAATCAGCCCCAGCATTTT. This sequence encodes CAISDREGRVNQPQHF.

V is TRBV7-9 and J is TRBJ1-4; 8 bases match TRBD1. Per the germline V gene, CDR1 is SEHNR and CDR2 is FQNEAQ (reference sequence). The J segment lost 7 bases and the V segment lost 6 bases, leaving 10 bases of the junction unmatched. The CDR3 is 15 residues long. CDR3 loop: CASSFIDRGPEKLFF. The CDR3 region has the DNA TGTGCCAGCAGTTTCATCGACAGGGGACCTGAAAAACTGTTTTTT.

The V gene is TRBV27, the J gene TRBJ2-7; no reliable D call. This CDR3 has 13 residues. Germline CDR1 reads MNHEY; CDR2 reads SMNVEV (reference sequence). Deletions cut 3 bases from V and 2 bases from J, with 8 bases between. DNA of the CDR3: TGTGCCAGCAGTTTTGGCCTTACCTACGAGCAGTACTTC. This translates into CASSFGLTYEQYF.